Listed below are T cell receptor beta chains from one sample, sequenced in a study of identical twins. MiXCR, run by TCRdb on the 5' RACE reads, gives a single entry per CDR3 protein. The sample lists 600,000 to 850,000 distinct CDR3 sequences, roughly 20% seen once, with under 15% in the top ten. This sample also appeared in a second study, on T cells expressing NK-cell markers.

The sample comprised PBMCs. Receptor source: a woman younger than 35 in good health. Each CDR3 is given with its conserved first and last residue. Each record gives: V gene, D gene, J gene, clone size, CDR3 protein, CDR3 DNA. D genes are given only for firm matches. The size field is filled for only some rows; it gives once, few, many or a size class.

v_call: TRBV12-3/TRBV12-4
d_call: TRBD1
j_call: TRBJ2-3
clone_size: .
cdr3_aa: CASNPQGATDTQYF
cdr3_nt: TGTGCCAGCAACCCTCAGGGGGCAACGGATACGCAGTATTTT

v_call: TRBV7-9
d_call: .
j_call: TRBJ1-1
clone_size: once
cdr3_aa: CASSPHGVNTEAFF
cdr3_nt: TGTGCCAGCAGCCCACACGGCGTGAACACTGAAGCTTTCTTT

v_call: TRBV4-1
d_call: TRBD1
j_call: TRBJ1-1
clone_size: few
cdr3_aa: CASSRATGANTEAFF
cdr3_nt: TGCGCCAGCAGCCGCGCGACAGGGGCGAACACTGAAGCTTTCTTT

v_call: TRBV12-3/TRBV12-4
d_call: .
j_call: TRBJ2-3
clone_size: few
cdr3_aa: CASSVGSGATQYF
cdr3_nt: TGTGCCAGCAGTGTCGGCTCTGGGGCTACGCAGTATTTT

v_call: TRBV14
d_call: .
j_call: TRBJ2-1
clone_size: few
cdr3_aa: CASSQVVRNEQFF
cdr3_nt: TGTGCCAGCAGCCAAGTGGTCCGGAATGAGCAGTTCTTC

v_call: TRBV12-3/TRBV12-4
d_call: .
j_call: TRBJ1-1
clone_size: .
cdr3_aa: CASSFGVDAFF
cdr3_nt: TGTGCCAGCAGTTTTGGGGTTGATGCTTTCTTT

v_call: TRBV4-2
d_call: TRBD1
j_call: TRBJ1-1
clone_size: few
cdr3_aa: CASSRMPQGAPRDTEAFF
cdr3_nt: TGTGCCAGCAGCCGGATGCCACAGGGGGCCCCACGGGACACTGAAGCTTTCTTT

v_call: TRBV2
d_call: .
j_call: TRBJ1-6
clone_size: .
cdr3_aa: CASSVARYNSPLHF
cdr3_nt: TGTGCCAGCAGTGTTGCGCGGTATAATTCACCCCTCCACTTT

v_call: TRBV29-1
d_call: TRBD2
j_call: TRBJ2-2
clone_size: .
cdr3_aa: CSFRSGTSLAGELFF
cdr3_nt: TGCAGCTTCAGATCCGGGACTAGCTTGGCCGGGGAGCTGTTTTTT

v_call: TRBV11-1
d_call: .
j_call: TRBJ2-2
clone_size: few
cdr3_aa: CASSLATGNGGELFF
cdr3_nt: TGTGCCAGCAGCTTAGCCACAGGGAACGGCGGGGAGCTGTTTTTT

v_call: TRBV3-1
d_call: TRBD2
j_call: TRBJ2-1
clone_size: many
cdr3_aa: CASTLAGVDNEQFF
cdr3_nt: TGTGCCAGCACCCTAGCGGGGGTAGACAATGAGCAGTTCTTC

v_call: TRBV12-3/TRBV12-4
d_call: .
j_call: TRBJ2-3
clone_size: .
cdr3_aa: CASSPRGRGDTQYF
cdr3_nt: TGTGCCAGCAGCCCTAGGGGGAGAGGAGATACGCAGTATTTT

v_call: TRBV4-3
d_call: TRBD2
j_call: TRBJ2-3
clone_size: .
cdr3_aa: CASSQGTSGRSTDTQYF
cdr3_nt: TGCGCCAGCAGCCAAGGGACTAGCGGCAGGAGCACAGATACGCAGTATTTT

v_call: TRBV5-1
d_call: .
j_call: TRBJ2-1
clone_size: many
cdr3_aa: CASSEGGTVINEQFF
cdr3_nt: TGCGCCAGCAGCGAAGGCGGGACAGTTATCAATGAGCAGTTCTTC

v_call: TRBV7-9
d_call: .
j_call: TRBJ2-3
clone_size: .
cdr3_aa: CASSTGDSSTDTQYF
cdr3_nt: TGTGCCAGCTCCACAGGGGACTCAAGCACAGATACGCAGTATTTT